This T cell receptor beta chain was documented in a study of persistence of HIV-infected CD4 T cells. Study-level information: A larger, less memory-rich fraction responded to anti-CD3/anti-CD28 beads than to antigen. Whole-study results and caveats: TCR oligoclonality correlated with proviral oligoclonality in the same sorted populations. Compared with CD3/CD28-stimulated cells, CMV- and Gag-responding cells showed lower TCRbeta richness.

Nonspecific anti-CD3/anti-CD28 bead stimulation represents the broad CD4+ T cell repertoire. Sorting selected CD4+ T cells upregulating both CD40 ligand and CD69. Inclusion required CMV-positive serology and CD4+ counts above 400 cells/uL. As for this clone: The antigen remains unidentified.

The libraries were made with immunoSEQ version 4 in survey mode. Using immunoSEQ multiplex PCR, the repertoire was profiled, and TCRdb retains in-frame clones only, with some absent. Of 45,000 or so clones listed, 75% to 90% are singletons. Germline CDR1 is LGHDT and CDR2 is YNNKEL (reference sequence). The CDR3 runs 13 residues. Trimming left V 4 bases short and J 5 bases short, with 11 bases between. The receptor comes from an adult woman with HIV who was CMV-seropositive. Sequences were derived from CD4+ T cells sorted from PBMCs after roughly 20-hour stimulation, sampled from a patient who received antiretroviral therapy. This chain links TRBV3-1 (or the pseudogene TRBV3-2) with TRBJ1-2; no firm D call. The CDR3 is CASSLLSEYGYTF. The CDR3 region has the DNA TGTGCCAGCAGCCTATTGTCGGAATATGGCTACACCTTC.